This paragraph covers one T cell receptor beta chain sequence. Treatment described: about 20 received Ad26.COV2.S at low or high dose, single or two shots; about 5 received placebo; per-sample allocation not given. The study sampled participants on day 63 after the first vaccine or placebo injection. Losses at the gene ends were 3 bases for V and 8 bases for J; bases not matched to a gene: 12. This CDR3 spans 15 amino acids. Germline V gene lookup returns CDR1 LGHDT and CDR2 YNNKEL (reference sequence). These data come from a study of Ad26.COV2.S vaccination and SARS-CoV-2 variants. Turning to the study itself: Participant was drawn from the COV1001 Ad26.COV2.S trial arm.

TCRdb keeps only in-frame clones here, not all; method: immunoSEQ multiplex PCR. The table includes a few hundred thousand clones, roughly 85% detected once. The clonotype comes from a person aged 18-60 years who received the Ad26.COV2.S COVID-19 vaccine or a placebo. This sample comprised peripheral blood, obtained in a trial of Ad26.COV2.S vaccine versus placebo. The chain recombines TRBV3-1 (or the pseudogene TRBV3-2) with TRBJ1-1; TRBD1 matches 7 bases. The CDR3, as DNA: TGTGCCAGCAGCCACCCGAGTGGAGGGGGCCGGGAAGCTTTCTTT. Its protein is CASSHPSGGGREAFF.